The 22 T cell receptor beta chains below were found in one sample sequenced in a study of blood T cells in healthy people across ages. A second about 7 to 11 cycle PCR used barcoded and J-beta primers. TCRdb reprocessed the 5' RACE reads via MiXCR and lists one record per CDR3 protein. This sample has 800,000 or so distinct CDR3 sequences; about half occur once, and the top ten carry approximately 18%. The material sequenced was blood. These receptors came from an elderly man in good health.

The CDR3 is CASSLAGKGSYEQYF. CDR3 sequence (DNA): TGCGCCAGCAGCTTGGCCGGGAAAGGGTCCTACGAGCAGTACTTC. The chain couples TRBV5-1 to TRBJ2-7; tentatively, D is TRBD2 (5 bases). Trimming removed 0 bases at V and 1 base at J, with 11 bases between. Germline lookup yields CDR1 SGHRS and CDR2 YFSETQ. The CDR3 has 15 amino acids.

A remark on this clonotype: This may arise from a read error, as a much more abundant clone is one base away. The V call is TRBV7-3, the J call TRBJ2-3; TRBD2 is a possible D gene (5 bases). In germline, CDR1 is SGHTA, CDR2 FQGTGA. There are 15 residues in the CDR3. As DNA, the CDR3 is TGTGCCAGCAGCGCCTCAGGACTGTTTGAAGATGCGCAGTATTTT. Translated, it gives CASSASGLFEDAQYF.

V gene TRBV12-3 or TRBV12-4 combines with J gene TRBJ2-2; 7 nucleotides agree with TRBD2. The CDR3 has 15 residues. Trimming at V came to 7 bases and at J to 2 bases, leaving 7 bases not matched to a gene. CDR3 amino acids: CASTPTGGNTGELFF. DNA for the CDR3: TGTGCCAGCACTCCGACGGGGGGTAACACCGGGGAGCTGTTTTTT.

In this sample, this clonotype turned up many times. One junction end does not reproduce the germline sequence, and a read error may be involved. The chain joins TRBV5-1 to TRBJ1-1, with unresolved D. Germline loops: CDR1 SGHRS, CDR2 YFSETQ. The CDR3 extends over 13 amino acids. The CDR3 coding sequence is TGTGCCAGCAGTTTAGCAGCGAACACTGAAGCTTTCTTT. It encodes CASSLAANTEAFF.

The rearrangement joins TRBV20-1 to TRBJ2-7; 7 bases agree with TRBD2. This CDR3 comprises 13 residues. J lost 3 bases, V lost 5 bases, and 7 bases had no gene match. CDR1 is DFQATT and CDR2 is SNEGSKA in the germline V gene (reference sequence). The CDR3 DNA reads TGCAGTGCTTCCGAGACTAGCCGCTACGAGCAGTACTTC. It is translated as CSASETSRYEQYF.

The V and J genes are TRBV9 and TRBJ2-1; no clear D. The CDR3 is made up of 14 amino acids. V lost 0 bases and J lost 6, with 10 bases in between. CDR1 SGDLS and CDR2 YYNGEE come from the germline V gene. The CDR3 spells CASSVAPAFNEQFF. CDR3 DNA: TGTGCCAGCAGCGTAGCCCCAGCGTTCAATGAGCAGTTCTTC.

The chain is built from TRBV10-3 and TRBJ1-4, with a possible D match to TRBD1 (5 bases). Between the trimmed V and J ends, which lost 3 bases and 13 bases, there was a span of 18 bases. This CDR3 has 14 residues. Germline CDR1 reads ENHRY; CDR2 reads SYGVKD. This chain's CDR3 is CAISDPVPEGVLFF. The CDR3 region has the DNA TGTGCCATCAGTGATCCGGTACCCGAAGGGGTACTGTTTTTT.

This clonotype was counted a few times. V gene TRBV5-1 combines with J gene TRBJ2-1, with 9 nucleotides matching TRBD1. V gave up 6 bases and J gave up 7 bases; unmatched junction bases: 8. CDR1 is SGHRS and CDR2 is YFSETQ in the germline V gene. There are 14 residues in the CDR3. The CDR3 protein is CASNTGTGRNEQFF. CDR3 DNA sequence: TGCGCCAGCAATACAGGGACAGGGAGAAATGAGCAGTTCTTC.

The gene calls are TRBV24-1 and TRBJ2-5; the match to TRBD1 covers 9 bases. V was clipped by 4 bases and J by 3 bases; unmatched bases: 8. Germline assignment: CDR1 KGHDR and CDR2 SFDVKD. The CDR3 is made up of 16 amino acids. The CDR3 reads CATSDSPRTGEETQYF. CDR3 in DNA: TGTGCCACCAGTGACTCACCGCGGACAGGGGAAGAGACCCAGTACTTC.

Of note for this clonotype: A much larger clonotype is one base distant, so this may be a read error. The chain combines TRBV28 with TRBJ2-7; D ambiguous. Between the trimmed V and J ends, which lost 3 bases and 7 bases, there was a span of 10 bases. Per germline, CDR1 MDHEN and CDR2 SYDVKM. This CDR3 has 12 amino acids. The CDR3 region is CASSFEYNEQYF. For the CDR3, the DNA is TGTGCCAGCAGTTTTGAATACAATGAGCAGTACTTC.

The V and J genes are TRBV14 and TRBJ1-1; D possibly corresponds to TRBD1 (6 bases). This CDR3 contains 15 residues. Germline CDR1 is SGHDN and CDR2 is FVKESK. Trimming shortened V by 3 bases and J by 2 bases, and 13 bases separated the two germline ends. The CDR3 DNA reads TGTGCCAGCAGCCATATCGGCGGGGGCAACACTGAAGCTTTCTTT. This translates into CASSHIGGGNTEAFF. Combining the CDR3 with reference TRBV14 and TRBJ1-1 gives the whole variable domain EAGVTQFPSHSVIEKGQTVTLRCDPISGHDNLYWYRRVMGKEIKFLLHFVKESKQDESGMPNNRFLAERTGGTYSTLKVQPAELEDSGVYFCASSHIGGGNTEAFFGQGTRLTVV.

This clonotype was counted only a few times. This chain joins TRBV5-6 and TRBJ2-4; TRBD1 aligns across 9 bases. CDR1 is SGHDT, CDR2 YYEEEE, per germline. Trimming took 3 bases from V and 6 from J; bases not matched to a gene: 7. The CDR3 spans 15 residues. CDR3 DNA: TGTGCCAGCAGCTATCTTACAGGGGGCCGAAACATTCAGTACTTC. This encodes CASSYLTGGRNIQYF.

This clonotype was detected a few times. V gene TRBV5-1 combines with J gene TRBJ2-6, with unresolved D. Per germline, CDR1 SGHRS and CDR2 YFSETQ. V lost 0 bases and J 0 bases, leaving 10 bases between the germline ends. The CDR3 is 17 residues long. In DNA, the CDR3 is TGCGCCAGCAGCTTGGCCGTCTACCCCTCTGGGGCCAACGTCCTGACTTTC. Protein product: CASSLAVYPSGANVLTF.

This sequence joins TRBV7-2 and TRBJ2-1; D gene unclear. This CDR3 comprises 14 residues. Trimming cost V 1 base and J 5 bases, with 9 bases left between them. Germline CDR1 reads SGHTA; CDR2 reads FQGNSA. This chain's CDR3 is CASSLDPRDNEQFF. CDR3 bases: TGTGCCAGCAGCTTAGATCCCCGGGACAATGAGCAGTTCTTC.

The gene calls are TRBV5-1 and TRBJ1-4; weak D call: TRBD1 (5 bases). Looked up from germline, CDR1 is SGHRS and CDR2 is YFSETQ. The CDR3 extends over 13 amino acids. V dropped 5 bases and J dropped 8 bases, with 13 bases sitting between them. CDR3 in amino acids: CASRTDSLEKLFF. The CDR3 DNA follows: TGCGCCAGCAGAACCGACAGTCTGGAAAAACTGTTTTTT.

The chain links TRBV28 to TRBJ2-3; D remains unclear. In germline, CDR1 is MDHEN, CDR2 SYDVKM. The length of the CDR3 is 14 residues. V dropped 9 bases and J dropped 0 bases, with 13 bases sitting between them. The CDR3 is CASRAQLSTDTQYF. The CDR3 nucleotides are TGTGCCAGTAGGGCTCAACTTAGCACAGATACGCAGTATTTT. The complete variable domain, with remaining parts taken from reference TRBV28 and TRBJ2-3, reads DVKVTQSSRYLVKRTGEKVFLECVQDMDHENMFWYRQDPGLGLRLIYFSYDVKMKEKGDIPEGYSVSREKKERFSLILESASTNQTSMYLCASRAQLSTDTQYFGPGTRLTVL.

Many counts were recorded for this clonotype. This chain connects TRBV4-3 to TRBJ2-3; 8 nucleotides align to TRBD2. V lost 1 base and J lost 4; bases outside the gene matches: 4. CDR3 size: 15 residues. Germline-derived CDR1 and CDR2 are LGHNA and YSLEER. In DNA form, the CDR3 reads TGCGCCAGCAGCCAAGGGAGCGGGAGCTCAGATACGCAGTATTTT. As protein: CASSQGSGSSDTQYF.

The V and J genes are TRBV3-1 and TRBJ2-1, with D possibly TRBD2 on 5 matching bases. CDR3 length equals 11 residues. Trimming took 4 bases from V and 13 from J, leaving 11 bases between them. Germline assignment: CDR1 LGHDT and CDR2 YNNKEL (reference sequence). CDR3 sequence (DNA): TGTGCCAGCAGCCGAGCAGCGGTTCAGTTCTTC. Translation gives CASSRAAVQFF.

This clonotype occurred once. The rearrangement links TRBV27 to TRBJ2-1, with 8 bases matching TRBD2. V was pared by 5 bases and J by 8 bases, with 17 bases of the junction left unmatched. Germline V gives CDR1 MNHEY, CDR2 SMNVEV (reference sequence). The CDR3 length is 17 residues. In nucleotides, the CDR3 is TGTGCCAGCAGTCCTCCCACCGGGACTAGTGTTCTGTATGAGCAGTTCTTC. Amino acids: CASSPPTGTSVLYEQFF.

The rearrangement joins TRBV7-3 to TRBJ2-1; D is unresolved. V dropped 7 bases and J dropped 5 bases, with 15 bases sitting between them. The CDR3 sequence is 14 residues long. Germline CDR1 and CDR2: SGHTA and FQGTGA. This chain's CDR3 is CASTKAAANNEQFF. For the CDR3, the DNA is TGTGCCAGCACGAAGGCAGCAGCCAACAATGAGCAGTTCTTC.

This clonotype was counted at least ten times. Here the CDR3 DNA reads TGTGCCGGGAAGGGGGCTGGGGCCAACGTCCTGACTTTC. This codes for CAGKGAGANVLTF. V and J are TRBV7-2 and TRBJ2-6, with D possibly matching TRBD1 (6 bases). The CDR3 extends over 13 amino acids. V dropped 11 bases and J dropped 2 bases, with 10 bases sitting between them. The germline V gene encodes CDR1 SGHTA and CDR2 FQGNSA.

This clonotype appeared many times. This sequence joins TRBV29-1 and TRBJ2-3, with TRBD2 identical over 12 bases. The germline V gene has CDR1 SQVTM and CDR2 ANQGSEA. The CDR3 is 18 residues long. The ends lost 1 base at V and 2 bases at J; junction bases unmatched: 10. CDR3 protein: CSVEGETSGRSLTDTQYF. Written as DNA, the CDR3 is TGCAGCGTTGAAGGCGAAACTAGCGGGAGGTCCCTCACAGATACGCAGTATTTT.